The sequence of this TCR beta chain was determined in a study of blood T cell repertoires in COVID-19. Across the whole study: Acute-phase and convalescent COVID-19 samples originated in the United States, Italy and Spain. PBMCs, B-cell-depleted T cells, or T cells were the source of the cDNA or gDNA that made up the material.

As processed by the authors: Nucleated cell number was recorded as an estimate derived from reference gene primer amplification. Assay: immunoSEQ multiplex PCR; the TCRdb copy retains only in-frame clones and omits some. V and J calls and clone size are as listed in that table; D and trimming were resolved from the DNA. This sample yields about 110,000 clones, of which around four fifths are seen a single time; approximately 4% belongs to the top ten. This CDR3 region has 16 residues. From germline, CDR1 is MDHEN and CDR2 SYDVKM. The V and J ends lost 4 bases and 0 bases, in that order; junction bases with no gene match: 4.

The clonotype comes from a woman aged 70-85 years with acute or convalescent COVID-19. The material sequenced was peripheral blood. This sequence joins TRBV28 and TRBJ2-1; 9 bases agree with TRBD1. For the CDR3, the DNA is TGTGCCAGCAGTTCGGGACAGGGACGCTCCTACAATGAGCAGTTCTTC. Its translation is CASSSGQGRSYNEQFF.